Listed below are T cell receptor beta chains from one sample, sequenced in a study of cytomegalovirus exposure and HLA in healthy donors. Sequenced by immunoSEQ multiplex PCR; TCRdb stores in-frame clones only, minus some. Among approximately 150,000 clones listed, approximately 67% were seen once. Sequenced: PBMCs. Every receptor here comes from a woman aged 55-70 years in good health and CMV-seronegative. Each CDR3 is given with its conserved first and last residue. A D gene is named only where the DNA matches it firmly. A clone size is listed for some rows: how often the clone was seen (once, few, many), or a class if it is expanded.

V	D	J	size	CDR3	DNA
TRBV6-5	TRBD1	TRBJ1-3	NA	CASSAQGAGNTIYF	TGTGCCAGCAGTGCACAGGGGGCTGGAAACACCATATATTTT
TRBV29-1	NA	TRBJ2-1	few	CSGRSSYNEQFF	TGCAGCGGGAGGAGTTCCTACAATGAGCAGTTCTTC
TRBV28	TRBD2	TRBJ2-7	few	CASSLLGLAGGPRGAYEQYF	TGTGCCAGCAGTTTATTGGGACTAGCGGGAGGGCCTCGCGGGGCTTACGAGCAGTACTTC
TRBV7-9	NA	TRBJ2-7	NA	CASSLVVSSALGVYEQYF	TGTGCCAGCAGCTTAGTAGTATCTTCGGCCCTCGGGGTGTACGAGCAGTACTTC
TRBV29-1	TRBD2	TRBJ2-1	NA	CSSIRDRDAASGRLYNEQFF	TGCAGCTCAATCCGTGACAGGGATGCGGCTAGCGGGAGGCTCTACAATGAGCAGTTCTTC
TRBV28	TRBD1	TRBJ2-7	NA	CASSSIDRESYEQYF	TGTGCCAGCAGCTCTATTGACAGGGAATCCTACGAGCAGTACTTC
TRBV5-1	TRBD1	TRBJ2-3	NA	CASSLEGTVGDTQYF	TGCGCCAGCAGCTTGGAGGGGACAGTCGGAGATACGCAGTATTTT
TRBV9	NA	TRBJ2-3	NA	CASSVVGGRQSDTQYF	TGTGCCAGCAGCGTAGTGGGGGGAAGACAATCGGATACGCAGTATTTT
TRBV29-1	TRBD1	TRBJ1-2	few	CSVLQGALGYTF	TGCAGCGTTTTGCAGGGGGCCCTTGGCTACACCTTC
TRBV18	TRBD2	TRBJ2-1	NA	CASSWTSGDNEQFF	TGTGCCAGCTCTTGGACTAGCGGAGACAATGAGCAGTTCTTC
TRBV5-6	NA	TRBJ1-2	NA	CASSLVSGGVGYGYTF	TGTGCCAGCAGCTTGGTATCGGGGGGCGTTGGATATGGCTACACCTTC
TRBV2	TRBD1	TRBJ2-2	few	CARRQGLNTGELFF	TGTGCCAGAAGACAGGGGCTGAACACCGGGGAGCTGTTTTTT
TRBV7-2	NA	TRBJ2-7	NA	CASSVSPFRRQGLGEQYF	TGTGCCAGCAGCGTGTCCCCCTTTAGGCGGCAGGGGCTGGGAGAGCAGTACTTC
TRBV5-1	TRBD2	TRBJ2-2	NA	CASSLLGRGANTGELFF	TGCGCCAGCAGCTTGTTGGGTCGGGGGGCGAACACCGGGGAGCTGTTTTTT
TRBV7-9	NA	TRBJ2-7	NA	CASSPPGRGYEQYF	TGTGCCAGCAGCCCCCCCGGCAGGGGTTACGAGCAGTACTTC
TRBV18	TRBD2	TRBJ2-2	NA	CASSPLPLAGKDGELFF	TGTGCCAGCTCACCACTCCCACTAGCGGGAAAGGACGGGGAGCTGTTTTTT
TRBV27	NA	TRBJ1-5	few	CASSATRNQPQHF	TGTGCCAGCAGTGCTACGAGGAATCAGCCCCAGCATTTT
TRBV19	NA	TRBJ2-1	NA	CASSDPRAPSSYNEQFF	TGTGCCAGTAGTGACCCCAGGGCCCCTAGCTCCTACAATGAGCAGTTCTTC
TRBV21-1	NA	TRBJ1-5	NA	CASSKATDRERNQPQHF	TGTGCCAGCAGCAAAGCTACGGACAGGGAACGCAATCAGCCCCAGCATTTT
TRBV7-2	TRBD1	TRBJ2-3	NA	CASRQTGGGTGTQYF	TGTGCCAGCAGACAGACAGGGGGGGGGACGGGTACGCAGTATTTT
TRBV18	NA	TRBJ2-5	NA	CASSSGAPKETQYF	TGTGCCAGCTCAAGTGGGGCTCCGAAAGAGACCCAGTACTTC
TRBV18	NA	TRBJ1-4	NA	CASSPKAGNEKLFF	TGTGCCAGCTCACCGAAGGCAGGGAATGAAAAACTGTTTTTT
TRBV28	TRBD1	TRBJ2-5	once	CASSSHRGRETQYF	TGTGCCAGCAGTTCCCACAGGGGACGGGAGACCCAGTACTTC
TRBV6-1	TRBD1	TRBJ2-1	NA	CASSERWDRVTNEQFF	TGTGCCAGCAGTGAGAGATGGGACAGGGTAACCAATGAGCAGTTCTTC
TRBV2	TRBD1	TRBJ2-7	NA	CASNGQGAHEQYF	TGTGCCAGCAACGGACAGGGGGCCCACGAGCAGTACTTC
TRBV14	NA	TRBJ2-1	many	CASSQDRGSYNEQFF	TGTGCCAGCAGCCAAGACAGGGGCTCCTACAATGAGCAGTTCTTC
TRBV28	NA	TRBJ1-4	few	CASRTVAEKLFF	TGTGCCAGCCGGACAGTCGCAGAAAAACTGTTTTTT
TRBV19	NA	TRBJ1-2	NA	CASSIKGYYGYTF	TGTGCCAGTAGTATCAAGGGGTACTATGGCTACACCTTC
TRBV5-4	NA	TRBJ2-3	NA	CASSLEPEAQYF	TGTGCCAGCAGCTTGGAGCCCGAGGCCCAGTATTTT
TRBV2	TRBD1	TRBJ2-7	NA	CASRHRGHSYEQYF	TGTGCCAGCAGGCACAGGGGGCACTCCTACGAGCAGTACTTC
TRBV9	NA	TRBJ1-3	NA	CASSAQGPGNTIYF	TGTGCCAGCAGCGCACAGGGTCCAGGAAACACCATATATTTT
TRBV7-9	TRBD1	TRBJ2-2	NA	CASSSPWTGGSGELFF	TGTGCCAGCAGCTCGCCTTGGACAGGGGGATCCGGGGAGCTGTTTTTT
TRBV11-2	NA	TRBJ2-4	NA	CASSLDRDFGDIQYF	TGTGCCAGCAGCTTAGATCGGGACTTTGGGGACATTCAGTACTTC
TRBV11-2	NA	TRBJ1-1	once	CASSQISTTEAFF	TGTGCCAGCAGTCAGATTTCCACCACTGAAGCTTTCTTT
TRBV7-2	NA	TRBJ2-1	NA	CASSLAGGPDEQFF	TGTGCCAGCAGCTTAGCGGGGGGGCCGGATGAGCAGTTCTTC
TRBV6-1	NA	TRBJ2-5	NA	CASRLQGGETQYF	TGTGCCAGCAGGTTACAGGGGGGGGAGACCCAGTACTTC
TRBV6-1	TRBD1	TRBJ1-6	NA	CASRPDRAGSPLHF	TGTGCCAGCAGACCAGACAGGGCGGGATCACCCCTCCACTTT
TRBV5-6	NA	TRBJ1-2	NA	CASSLAGGGGYTF	TGTGCCAGCAGCTTGGCCGGTGGTGGTGGCTACACCTTC
TRBV6-5	TRBD1	TRBJ2-5	NA	CASSPDRGPETQYF	TGTGCCAGCAGTCCTGACAGGGGGCCCGAGACCCAGTACTTC
TRBV5-6	NA	TRBJ2-7	NA	CASSLFGASYEQYF	TGTGCCAGCAGCTTGTTTGGGGCATCCTACGAGCAGTACTTC
TRBV29-1	NA	TRBJ2-7	NA	CSVEGQAYEQYF	TGCAGCGTTGAAGGACAGGCCTACGAGCAGTACTTC
TRBV9	TRBD2	TRBJ2-1	few	CASSVGRGAGDEQFF	TGTGCCAGCAGCGTAGGGCGGGGGGCCGGGGATGAGCAGTTCTTC
TRBV11-2	NA	TRBJ1-6	NA	CASSLRTNSPLHF	TGTGCCAGCAGCTTGCGGACAAATTCACCCCTCCACTTT
TRBV7-2	TRBD2	TRBJ2-7	few	CASSLASGLYYEQYF	TGTGCCAGCAGCTTGGCTTCGGGACTATATTACGAGCAGTACTTC
TRBV27	TRBD1	TRBJ2-5	NA	CASSIQGAGETQYF	TGTGCCAGCAGTATACAGGGGGCGGGGGAGACCCAGTACTTC
TRBV6-6	TRBD1	TRBJ1-2	NA	CASNRQGAGYGYTF	TGTGCCAGCAATCGACAGGGGGCCGGCTATGGCTACACCTTC
TRBV9	TRBD2	TRBJ2-7	NA	CASSVGTSATYEQYF	TGTGCCAGCAGCGTGGGGACTAGCGCCACCTACGAGCAGTACTTC
TRBV7-8	NA	TRBJ2-3	NA	CASSSSGSSTQYF	TGTGCCAGCAGCTCAAGCGGCTCGAGTACGCAGTATTTT
TRBV5-4	NA	TRBJ2-7	NA	CASSPVDGEYEQYF	TGTGCCAGCAGCCCAGTTGATGGGGAGTACGAGCAGTACTTC
TRBV7-2	NA	TRBJ2-7	NA	CASSLTPYEQYF	TGTGCCAGCAGCTTGACTCCCTACGAGCAGTACTTC
TRBV19	TRBD2	TRBJ2-6	NA	CASSILGRASGANVLTF	TGTGCCAGTAGTATCCTCGGGAGGGCCTCTGGGGCCAACGTCCTGACTTTC
TRBV14	TRBD2	TRBJ2-3	NA	CASSQLAGAATTQYF	TGTGCCAGCAGCCAACTAGCGGGGGCAGCGACTACGCAGTATTTT
TRBV15	NA	TRBJ2-6	NA	CATSMGYPVISGANVLTF	TGTGCCACCAGCATGGGCTACCCCGTTATCTCTGGGGCCAACGTCCTGACTTTC
TRBV5-4	NA	TRBJ2-1	NA	CASSTPQGERFF	TGTGCCAGCAGCACCCCCCAGGGTGAGCGGTTCTTC
TRBV7-2	NA	TRBJ2-7	once	CASSANGLALDEQYF	TGTGCCAGCAGCGCTAACGGACTGGCCCTCGACGAGCAGTACTTC